Below are 6 T cell receptor beta chains sequenced from a single sample in a study of shared clonotypes between healthy human individuals. Data came from immunoSEQ multiplex PCR; TCRdb stores just in-frame clones and leaves some out. The sample yields about 510,000 clones, almost 97% seen once. The sequenced sample was naive CD4+ T cells sorted from blood. Indicated subset: CD45RA+ positively selected. These receptors all come from a woman aged 30 to 39 in good health.

V gene TRBV19 combines with J gene TRBJ1-4; 7 bases agree with TRBD1. The CDR3 runs to 14 residues. The V and J ends lost 8 bases and 6 bases, in that order; junction bases with no gene match: 9. In germline, CDR1 is LNHDA, CDR2 SQIVND (reference sequence). The CDR3 nucleotides are TGTGCCAGTGGGACAGCGAGGATTGATGAAAAACTGTTTTTT. Translating it yields CASGTARIDEKLFF.

This chain joins TRBV27 and TRBJ1-2, with 12 bases aligning to TRBD1. The CDR3 spans 14 residues. J lost 13 bases, V lost 3 bases, and 9 bases had no gene match. The V gene's germline CDR1 is MNHEY and CDR2 SMNVEV (reference sequence). As DNA, the CDR3 is TGTGCCAGCAGTTTGACCGGGACAGGGGGCCCTACCACCTTC. This codes for CASSLTGTGGPTTF.

This chain links TRBV15 with TRBJ2-3; TRBD1 is a possible D gene (5 bases). The CDR3 runs 14 residues. V gave up 8 bases and J gave up 0 bases, with 12 bases separating them. The germline CDR1 and CDR2 sequences are LNHNV and YYDKDF (reference sequence). The CDR3 protein is CATARGTSTDTQYF. The CDR3 DNA sequence: TGTGCCACCGCAAGGGGAACTAGCACAGATACGCAGTATTTT.

This chain connects TRBV13 to TRBJ1-1, with 7 bases that match TRBD1. The CDR3 runs to 17 residues. CDR1 and CDR2 (germline): PRHDT, FYEKMQ (reference sequence). J gave up 1 base and V 4 bases, and 12 bases lay outside the gene matches. CDR3 coding DNA: TGTGCCAGCAGCTCAGGGGGGGACAGCGCCAGGAACACTGAAGCTTTCTTT. Amino acids: CASSSGGDSARNTEAFF.

This clone has more than one count but fewer than ten. The chain uses TRBV29-1 and TRBJ1-1; unclear D gene. The CDR3 is 13 residues long. CDR1 is SQVTM and CDR2 is ANQGSEA in the germline V gene. V lost 4 bases and J lost 2, with 11 bases in between. In nucleotides, the CDR3 is TGCAGCGTTGTGTCGGGCCGAAACACTGAAGCTTTCTTT. It translates to CSVVSGRNTEAFF. Supplemented by reference TRBV29-1 and TRBJ1-1, the full variable domain reads SAVISQKPSRDICQRGTSLTIQCQVDSQVTMMFWYRQQPGQSLTLIATANQGSEATYESGFVIDKFPISRPNLTFSTLTVSNMSPEDSSIYLCSVVSGRNTEAFFGQGTRLTVV.

The chain joins TRBV5-1 to TRBJ2-1, with TRBD2 matching 10 bases. CDR3 length: 16 amino acids. The germline V gene has CDR1 SGHRS and CDR2 YFSETQ. The V segment lost 0 bases and the J segment 4 bases; nucleotides outside the gene matches: 4. CDR3 sequence (DNA): TGCGCCAGCAGCTTGGAGCGGGAGGGGTCTTACAATGAGCAGTTCTTC. Protein: CASSLEREGSYNEQFF.